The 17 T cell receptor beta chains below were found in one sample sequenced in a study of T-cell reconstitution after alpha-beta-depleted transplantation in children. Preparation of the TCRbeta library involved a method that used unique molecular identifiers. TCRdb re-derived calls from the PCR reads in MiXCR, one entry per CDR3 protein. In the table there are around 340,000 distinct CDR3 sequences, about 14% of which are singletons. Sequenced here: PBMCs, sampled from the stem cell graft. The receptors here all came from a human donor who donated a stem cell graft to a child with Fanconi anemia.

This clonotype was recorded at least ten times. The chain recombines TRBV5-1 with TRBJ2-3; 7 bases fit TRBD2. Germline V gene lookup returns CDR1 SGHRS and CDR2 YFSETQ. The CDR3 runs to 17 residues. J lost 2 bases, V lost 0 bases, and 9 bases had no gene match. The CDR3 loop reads CASSLEASGTVTDTQYF. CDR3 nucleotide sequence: TGCGCCAGCAGCTTGGAGGCTAGCGGTACCGTCACAGATACGCAGTATTTT. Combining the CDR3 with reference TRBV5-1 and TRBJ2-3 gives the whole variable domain KAGVTQTPRYLIKTRGQQVTLSCSPISGHRSVSWYQQTPGQGLQFLFEYFSETQRNKGNFPGRFSGRQFSNSRSEMNVSTLELGDSALYLCASSLEASGTVTDTQYFGPGTRLTVL.

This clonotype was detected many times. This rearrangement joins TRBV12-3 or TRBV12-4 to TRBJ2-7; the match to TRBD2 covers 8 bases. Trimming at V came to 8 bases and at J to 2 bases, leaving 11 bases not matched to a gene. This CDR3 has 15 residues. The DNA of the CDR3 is TGTGCCAGCGCAAAGGGGAGCGGGGGCACCTACGAGCAGTACTTC. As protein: CASAKGSGGTYEQYF.

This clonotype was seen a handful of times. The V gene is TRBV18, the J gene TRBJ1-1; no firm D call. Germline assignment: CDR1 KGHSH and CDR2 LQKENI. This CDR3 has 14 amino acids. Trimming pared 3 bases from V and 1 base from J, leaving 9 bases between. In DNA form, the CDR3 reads TGTGCCAGCTCACCCGGGAGAGGGAACACTGAAGCTTTCTTT. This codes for CASSPGRGNTEAFF.

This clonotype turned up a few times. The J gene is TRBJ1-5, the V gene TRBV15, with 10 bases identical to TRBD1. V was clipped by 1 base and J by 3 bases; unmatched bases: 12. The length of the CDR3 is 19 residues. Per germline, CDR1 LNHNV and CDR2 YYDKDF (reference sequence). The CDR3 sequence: CATSRATGQGSSFNQPQHF. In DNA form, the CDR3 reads TGTGCCACCAGCAGAGCTACGGGACAGGGGAGTTCCTTCAATCAGCCCCAGCATTTT.

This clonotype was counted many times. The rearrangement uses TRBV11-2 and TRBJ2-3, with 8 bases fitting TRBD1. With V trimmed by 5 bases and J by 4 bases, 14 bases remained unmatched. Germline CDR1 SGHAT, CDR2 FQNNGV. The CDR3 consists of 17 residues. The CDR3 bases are TGTGCCAGCAGCCATCAACCAGGGGGCAGAATGGCAGATACGCAGTATTTT. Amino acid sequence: CASSHQPGGRMADTQYF.

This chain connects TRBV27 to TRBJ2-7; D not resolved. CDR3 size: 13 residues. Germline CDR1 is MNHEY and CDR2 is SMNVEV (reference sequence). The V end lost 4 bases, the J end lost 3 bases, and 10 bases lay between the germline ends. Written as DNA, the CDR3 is TGTGCCAGCAGTTCTCAGGTACGCTACGAGCAGTACTTC. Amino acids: CASSSQVRYEQYF.

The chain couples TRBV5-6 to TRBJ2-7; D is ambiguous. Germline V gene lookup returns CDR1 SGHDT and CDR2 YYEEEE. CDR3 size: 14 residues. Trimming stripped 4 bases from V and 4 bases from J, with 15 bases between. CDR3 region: CASSRRSDGYEQYV. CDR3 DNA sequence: TGTGCCAGCAGCCGCAGATCGGACGGGTACGAGCAGTACGTC.

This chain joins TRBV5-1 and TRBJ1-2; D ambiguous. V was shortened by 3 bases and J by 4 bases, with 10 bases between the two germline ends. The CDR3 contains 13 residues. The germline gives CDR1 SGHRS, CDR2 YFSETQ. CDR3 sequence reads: CASSSADGYGYTF. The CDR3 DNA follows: TGCGCCAGCAGCTCGGCGGACGGCTATGGCTACACCTTC. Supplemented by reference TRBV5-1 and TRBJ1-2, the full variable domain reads KAGVTQTPRYLIKTRGQQVTLSCSPISGHRSVSWYQQTPGQGLQFLFEYFSETQRNKGNFPGRFSGRQFSNSRSEMNVSTLELGDSALYLCASSSADGYGYTFGSGTRLTVV.

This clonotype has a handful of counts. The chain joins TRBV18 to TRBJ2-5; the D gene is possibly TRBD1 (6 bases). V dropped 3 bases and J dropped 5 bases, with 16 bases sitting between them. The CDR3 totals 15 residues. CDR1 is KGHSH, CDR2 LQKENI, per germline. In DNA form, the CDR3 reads TGTGCCAGCTCACCCCAGACAGGAGTTGGTGAGACCCAGTACTTC. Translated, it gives CASSPQTGVGETQYF.

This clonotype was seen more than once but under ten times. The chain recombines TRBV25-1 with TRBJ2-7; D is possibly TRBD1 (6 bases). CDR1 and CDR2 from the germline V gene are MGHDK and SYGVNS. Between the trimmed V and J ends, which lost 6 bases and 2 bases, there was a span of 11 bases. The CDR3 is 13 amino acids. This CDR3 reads CASRGDTTYEQYF. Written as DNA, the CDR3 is TGTGCCAGCAGAGGGGACACCACCTACGAGCAGTACTTC.

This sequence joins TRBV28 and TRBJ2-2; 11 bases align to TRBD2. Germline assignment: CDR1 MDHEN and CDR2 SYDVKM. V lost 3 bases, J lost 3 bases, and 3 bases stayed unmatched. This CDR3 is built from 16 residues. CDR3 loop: CASSFLAGGHTGELFF. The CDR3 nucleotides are TGTGCCAGCAGTTTCTTAGCGGGGGGGCACACCGGGGAGCTGTTTTTT.

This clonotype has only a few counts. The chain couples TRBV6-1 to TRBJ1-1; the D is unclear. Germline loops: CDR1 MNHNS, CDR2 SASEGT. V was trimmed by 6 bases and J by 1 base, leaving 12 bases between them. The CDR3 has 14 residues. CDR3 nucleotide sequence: TGTGCCAGCAGCCCCAGCCAAACGAACACTGAAGCTTTCTTT. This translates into CASSPSQTNTEAFF.

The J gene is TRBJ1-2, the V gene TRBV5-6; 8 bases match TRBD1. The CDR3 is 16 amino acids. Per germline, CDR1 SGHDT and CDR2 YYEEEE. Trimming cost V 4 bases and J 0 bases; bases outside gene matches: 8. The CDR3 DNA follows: TGTGCCAGCAGCGCCGGGACAGGAAAAGCTAACTATGGCTACACCTTC. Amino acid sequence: CASSAGTGKANYGYTF.

CDR3 in amino acids: CASSLKVYEQYF. The CDR3 nucleotides are TGTGCCAGCAGCTTAAAAGTATACGAGCAGTACTTC. This chain connects TRBV7-2 to TRBJ2-7; D not certain. Looked up from germline, CDR1 is SGHTA and CDR2 is FQGNSA. This CDR3 is built from 12 residues. V was shortened by 2 bases and J by 4 bases, with 6 bases between the two germline ends.

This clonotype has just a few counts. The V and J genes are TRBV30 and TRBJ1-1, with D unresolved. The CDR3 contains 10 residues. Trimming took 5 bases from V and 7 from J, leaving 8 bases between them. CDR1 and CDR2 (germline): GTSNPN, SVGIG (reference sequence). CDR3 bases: TGTGCCTGGGCAAAGATTGAAGCTTTCTTT. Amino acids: CAWAKIEAFF.

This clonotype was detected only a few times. The CDR3 reads CASSVGGAGYTF. CDR3 nucleotide sequence: TGTGCCAGCAGCGTAGGGGGGGCTGGCTACACCTTC. The chain combines TRBV9 with TRBJ1-2; D perhaps matches TRBD1 (6 bases). Germline assignment: CDR1 SGDLS and CDR2 YYNGEE. V lost 0 bases and J lost 7, with 7 bases in between. CDR3 length: 12 amino acids.

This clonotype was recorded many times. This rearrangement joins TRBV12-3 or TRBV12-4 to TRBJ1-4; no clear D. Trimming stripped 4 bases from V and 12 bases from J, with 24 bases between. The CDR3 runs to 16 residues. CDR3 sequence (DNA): TGTGCCAGCAGTTCAATCGACCCAATCTTGGGGTCGGAACTGTTTTTT. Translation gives CASSSIDPILGSELFF.